This is a list of T cell receptor beta chains from one sample in a study of blood T cell repertoires in COVID-19. Assay used: immunoSEQ multiplex PCR; TCRdb lists only in-frame clones, some missing. Here the sample spans 250,000 to 300,000 clones, 80% to 90% being singletons. Sequenced sample: peripheral blood. These receptors were collected from a young woman with active or convalescent COVID-19. The conserved cysteine and the conserved F or W are not part of the CDR3 here. A D gene is named only where the DNA matches it firmly.

J gene | D gene | V gene | CDR3 protein
TRBJ1-5 | TRBD1 | TRBV19 | ASSIGGGGQPQH
TRBJ2-7 | TRBD2 | TRBV6-1 | ASSERRLAGGRYEQY
TRBJ2-5 | TRBD2 | TRBV4-2 | ASSQDIRTSGYQETQY
TRBJ2-2 | NA | TRBV24-1 | ATSGSTGWGSGELF
TRBJ1-1 | TRBD1 | TRBV25-1 | ASNPGPGGGHGNTEAF
TRBJ1-1 | TRBD1 | TRBV30 | AWGGDRGNTEAF
TRBJ2-1 | NA | TRBV11-2 | ASSSGGGSYNEQF
TRBJ2-5 | NA | TRBV6-5 | ASSFTGKETQY
TRBJ1-5 | NA | TRBV27 | ASSLSTGNQPQH
TRBJ1-1 | TRBD1 | TRBV2 | ASSSGGTEAF
TRBJ1-2 | TRBD1 | TRBV12-3/TRBV12-4 | ASSYRTGSGYT
TRBJ1-5 | NA | TRBV19 | ASSIREGANQPQH
TRBJ2-6 | NA | TRBV5-6 | ASTPRSVPSGANVLT
TRBJ2-3 | NA | TRBV5-1 | ASGAGAPQAQY
TRBJ2-3 | NA | TRBV30 | AWRVRDKRTDTQY
TRBJ1-2 | NA | TRBV5-4 | ASTEGFNYGYT
TRBJ2-1 | TRBD1 | TRBV9 | ASSPRDRDLARNEQF
TRBJ1-2 | TRBD1 | TRBV29-1 | SVEAFSAGGTYGYT
TRBJ2-7 | NA | TRBV27 | ASARGFSYEQY
TRBJ1-1 | NA | TRBV30 | AWSVEMGRMNTEAF
TRBJ2-5 | TRBD1 | TRBV18 | ASSPPLAGGETQY
TRBJ2-6 | TRBD1 | TRBV5-1 | ATGAGGLSGANVLT